The T cell receptor beta chain under discussion was sequenced for a study of response to subunit inactivated influenza vaccine. TCRdb analysed the RT-PCR reads with MiXCR anew, one entry per CDR3 protein. Among 800,000 or so distinct CDR3 sequences listed, over 20% were seen once. For this clonotype: One end of the junction fails to match germline, which may point to a read error.

The sequencing here drew on PBMCs from blood, taken less than 6 days after vaccination. The receptor was isolated from a man in his fifties who received an inactivated influenza vaccine.

The CDR3 nucleotides read TGTGCCAGCGATTTTGCAGCTAATGCAAAACTGTTTTTT. It encodes CASDFAANAKLFF. The chain recombines TRBV7-9 with TRBJ1-4, with D unresolved. Germline CDR1 and CDR2: SEHNR and FQNEAQ (reference sequence). The CDR3 extends over 13 amino acids. The whole variable domain, remainder taken from reference TRBV7-9 and TRBJ1-4, is DTGVSQNPRHKITKRGQNVTFRCDPISEHNRLYWYRQTLGQGPEFLTYFQNEAQLEKSRLLSDRFSAERPKGSFSTLEIQRTEQGDSAMYLCASDFAANAKLFFGSGTQLSVL.